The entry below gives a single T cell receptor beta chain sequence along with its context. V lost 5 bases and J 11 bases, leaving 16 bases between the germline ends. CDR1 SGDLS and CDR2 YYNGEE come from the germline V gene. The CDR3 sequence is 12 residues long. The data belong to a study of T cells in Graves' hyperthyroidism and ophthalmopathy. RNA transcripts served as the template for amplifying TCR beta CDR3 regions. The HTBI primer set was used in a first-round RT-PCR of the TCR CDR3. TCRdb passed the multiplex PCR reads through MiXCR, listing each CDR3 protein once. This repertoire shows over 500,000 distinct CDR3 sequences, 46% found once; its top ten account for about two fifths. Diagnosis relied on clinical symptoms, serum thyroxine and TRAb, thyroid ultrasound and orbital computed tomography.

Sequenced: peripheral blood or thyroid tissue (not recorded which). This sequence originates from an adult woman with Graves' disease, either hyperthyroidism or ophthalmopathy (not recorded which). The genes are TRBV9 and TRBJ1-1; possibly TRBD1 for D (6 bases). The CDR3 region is CASRPPGELAFF. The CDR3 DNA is TGTGCCAGCAGACCTCCAGGGGAATTGGCTTTCTTT.